One sample yielded the 17 T cell receptor beta chains listed below, sequenced in a study of radiotherapy plus CTLA-4 blockade in lung cancer. The assay was immunoSEQ multiplex PCR, and TCRdb's table has in-frame clones only and misses some. The sample has 100,000 or so clones; over 75% are singletons. The sequenced sample was peripheral blood, obtained from a patient treated with radiotherapy plus ipilimumab. The source of these receptors is a human donor with non-small cell lung cancer that progressed on radiotherapy plus ipilimumab.

The CDR3 sequence: CASSENTGYAGELFF. The CDR3 region has the DNA TGCGCCAGCAGCGAAAACACAGGGTATGCCGGGGAGCTGTTTTTT. This chain connects TRBV5-1 to TRBJ2-2; D may be TRBD1 (6 bases). Germline CDR1 and CDR2: SGHRS and YFSETQ. The V gene lost 4 bases and the J gene lost 6 bases, with 16 bases spanning the gap. This CDR3 contains 15 residues.

The rearrangement links TRBV9 to TRBJ1-1; no clear D. The V end was cut by 3 bases, the J end by 1 base, with 7 bases between. Germline values: CDR1 SGDLS, CDR2 YYNGEE. This CDR3 is 13 amino acids long. The CDR3 region is CASSARQNTEAFF. The CDR3 DNA is TGTGCCAGCAGCGCTAGACAGAACACTGAAGCTTTCTTT.

The gene calls are TRBV6-1 and TRBJ1-4; possible D gene TRBD1, 6 bases. Germline CDR1 MNHNS, CDR2 SASEGT. The CDR3 has 17 residues. The V and J ends lost 4 bases and 0 bases respectively, with 15 bases between them. CDR3 protein: CASSVQGRGATNEKLFF. CDR3 DNA: TGTGCCAGCAGTGTCCAGGGCAGGGGAGCAACTAATGAAAAACTGTTTTTT.

J is TRBJ2-1 and V is TRBV7-2, with unresolved D. Germline V lookup: CDR1 SGHTA, CDR2 FQGNSA. This CDR3 spans 12 amino acids. V gave up 5 bases and J gave up 8 bases, with 10 bases separating them. The CDR3 DNA reads as TGTGCCAGCAGCGTAGGTGGTTATGAGCAGTTCTTC. This encodes CASSVGGYEQFF.

The CDR3 reads CASRQTGNTGELFF. In nucleotides, the CDR3 is TGTGCTAGCCGCCAGACAGGGAACACCGGGGAGCTGTTTTTT. The gene calls are TRBV7-7 and TRBJ2-2; D may be TRBD1 (6 bases). Per germline, CDR1 SSHAT and CDR2 FNYEAQ (reference sequence). The CDR3 consists of 14 residues. The variable domain in full, completed from reference TRBV7-7 and TRBJ2-2, reads GAGVSQSPRYKVTKRGQDVTLRCDPISSHATLYWYQQALGQGPEFLTYFNYEAQPDKSGLPSDRFSAERPEGSISTLTIQRTEQRDSAMYRCASRQTGNTGELFFGEGSRLTVL.

This clone has just a few counts. This sequence joins TRBV5-4 and TRBJ2-2; 11 bases map to TRBD1. From germline, CDR1 is SGHNT and CDR2 YYREEE (reference sequence). V trimming: 4 bases; J trimming: 3 bases; junction bases outside the gene matches: 11. This CDR3 spans 18 amino acids. The CDR3 here is CASSPYRRGQGDTGELFF. The CDR3, as DNA: TGTGCCAGCAGCCCCTATCGTCGGGGACAGGGGGACACCGGGGAGCTGTTTTTT.

The V and J genes are TRBV7-2 and TRBJ1-1; D may be TRBD1 (5 bases). The CDR3 spans 15 residues. V lost 6 bases, J lost 1 base, and 15 bases lay in between. From germline, CDR1 is SGHTA and CDR2 FQGNSA. The CDR3 is CASRAGTRENTEAFF. The CDR3 region has the DNA TGTGCCAGCAGAGCCGGGACCCGCGAGAACACTGAAGCTTTCTTT.

The CDR3 bases are TGCGCCAGCAGCCCCCCGGGGGGGGGCTACGAGCAGTACTTC. It is translated as CASSPPGGGYEQYF. This chain joins TRBV4-1 and TRBJ2-7; 8 bases are shared with TRBD2. Losses at the gene ends were 4 bases for V and 3 bases for J; bases not matched to a gene: 5. The CDR3 sequence is 14 residues long. Germline V gives CDR1 MGHRA, CDR2 YSYEKL.

This clone was found once. V is TRBV9 and J is TRBJ2-7, with D possibly matching TRBD1 (5 bases). V gave up 0 bases and J gave up 8 bases, with 18 bases separating them. Germline V gene data show CDR1 as SGDLS and CDR2 as YYNGEE. This CDR3 comprises 15 residues. CDR3 coding DNA: TGTGCCAGCAGCGTAGCGGCAGGGTTACCTACGAAGCAGTACTTC. Translated: CASSVAAGLPTKQYF. Full variable domain (missing parts from reference TRBV9 and TRBJ2-7): DSGVTQTPKHLITATGQRVTLRCSPRSGDLSVYWYQQSLDQGLQFLIQYYNGEERAKGNILERFSAQQFPDLHSELNLSSLELGDSALYFCASSVAAGLPTKQYFGPGTRLTVT.

The V and J genes are TRBV25-1 and TRBJ2-7; perhaps D is TRBD1 or TRBD2 (5 bases each). Germline lookup yields CDR1 MGHDK and CDR2 SYGVNS. This CDR3 has 13 amino acids. V lost 6 bases and J lost 7, with 16 bases in between. The CDR3 DNA sequence: TGTGCCAGCAGGAAAACCCGGGACCCAGAGCAGTACTTC. It specifies CASRKTRDPEQYF.

This chain uses TRBV4-3 with TRBJ2-2, with 7 positions matching TRBD1. The trim removed 1 base at V and 6 bases at J, leaving 2 bases unmatched. The CDR3 spans 14 residues. Germline V gene data show CDR1 as LGHNA and CDR2 as YSLEER. The CDR3 sequence is CASSQGDRAGELFF. CDR3 in DNA: TGCGCCAGCAGCCAAGGAGACAGGGCCGGGGAGCTGTTTTTT.

The rearrangement links TRBV5-1 to TRBJ2-1; D remains ambiguous. CDR1 is SGHRS and CDR2 is YFSETQ in the germline V gene. CDR3 length: 15 amino acids. Trimming cost V 4 bases and J 5 bases, with 16 bases left between them. The CDR3 DNA follows: TGCGCCAGCAGCCCGAGACCCACTTTAAACAATGAGCAGTTCTTC. Its protein is CASSPRPTLNNEQFF.

The V call is TRBV6-5, the J call TRBJ2-3; 12 bases map to TRBD2. This CDR3 is built from 15 residues. Germline trimming cut 5 bases from V and 4 bases from J; bases unmatched to any gene: 4. The germline gives CDR1 MNHEY, CDR2 SVGAGI. The CDR3 reads CASSRLAGDSDTQYF. CDR3 nucleotide sequence: TGTGCCAGCAGTCGACTAGCGGGAGACTCAGATACGCAGTATTTT.

In its sample, this clone was seen a few times. The chain has TRBV15 and TRBJ1-2, with D unresolved. There are 12 residues in the CDR3. With 1 base removed from V and 4 bases from J, the gap between germline ends came to 4 bases. Germline V gene lookup returns CDR1 LNHNV and CDR2 YYDKDF (reference sequence). The CDR3 bases are TGTGCCACCAGCAGAGGCAGCTATGGCTACACCTTC. Translated, it gives CATSRGSYGYTF.

V usage is TRBV15 and J usage is TRBJ1-3; D is undetermined. V lost 8 bases and J 7 bases, leaving 12 bases between the germline ends. Germline CDR1 and CDR2: LNHNV and YYDKDF (reference sequence). This CDR3 contains 12 residues. In DNA form, the CDR3 reads TGTGCCACCCGAGGTAACCCGAACACCATATATTTT. It codes for CATRGNPNTIYF.

The V gene is TRBV5-5, the J gene TRBJ1-2; D is undetermined. This CDR3 spans 15 amino acids. Germline CDR1 and CDR2: SGHKS and YYEKEE (reference sequence). V was cut by 1 base and J by 5 bases, with 15 bases left in between. The CDR3 is CASSLTPDVSYGYTF. DNA of the CDR3: TGTGCCAGCAGCTTGACCCCCGATGTTTCTTATGGCTACACCTTC.

This clone has only one observation. The chain uses TRBV2 and TRBJ2-7; D possibly corresponds to TRBD2 (5 bases). This CDR3 comprises 12 residues. Germline-derived CDR1 and CDR2 are SNHLY and FYNNEI. Trimming removed 2 bases at V and 4 bases at J, with 6 bases between. CDR3 bases: TGTGCCAGCAGTGAACGGGGATACGAGCAGTACTTC. Protein sequence: CASSERGYEQYF.